This T cell receptor delta chain was identified in a study of γδ T cells in repeated Plasmodium falciparum infection. Across the whole study: Malian children with intense seasonal malaria exposure were compared with matched Australian children. Malian samples came from no-transmission periods or across acute febrile malaria episodes. Findings and limits, study-wide: Vgamma9/Vdelta2+ repertoires stayed stably polyclonal over time and infection. Compared with Australian children, Malian Vdelta2-negative repertoires seemed more clonal, less diverse, less shared.

As for this clone: Its cognate antigen is unknown. A far larger clone is just one base off, so this is likely a read error. The identical CDR3 is also encoded by other nucleotide sequences in the sample.

TCRdb ran CATT on the multiplex PCR reads. This sample carries tens of thousands of delta-chain clones, around 1.6% of them seen once, and the ten largest clones take roughly 9.2%. Vgamma9/Vdelta2+ and Vdelta2-negative gammadelta T cells were flow-sorted from PBMC for bulk sequencing. CDR3 length equals 17 residues. V shed 9 bases and J 4 bases; nucleotides not matched to a gene: 12. Germline V gene sequence: CDR1 TSWWSYY, CDR2 QGS. The TCR originated in a pool of human donors (malaria-infected and uninfected, not separated). Sequencing was performed on gamma-delta T cells from blood. J is TRDJ2 and V is TRDV1, with TRDD3 matching 12 bases. No J gene is reported in TCRdb; it was inferred here by comparing the DNA with germline. CDR3 protein: CALGFTGGYPPTAQLFF. CDR3 in DNA: TGTGCTCTCGGATTTACTGGGGGATACCCCCCGACAGCACAACTCTTCTTT.